The clone carrying this T cell receptor (beta chain) was seen repeatedly, ten times or more. Germline loops: CDR1 MDHEN, CDR2 SYDVKM. This CDR3 contains 13 residues. Trimming removed 7 bases from V and 4 bases from J, with 13 bases in between. The data stem from a study of CD8 T cells in ankylosing spondylitis. TCRdb re-derived calls from the 5' RACE reads in MiXCR, one entry per CDR3 protein. The sample records around 53,000 distinct CDR3 sequences, less than 8.5% being singletons. The sample comprised blood, either unsorted or a sorted T cell fraction (not recorded which). The receptor was isolated from a female donor with ankylosing spondylitis or in good health (not recorded which). V usage is TRBV28 and J usage is TRBJ1-2, with D uncertain. DNA for the CDR3: TGTGCCAGCACCCTGGGAATGGCCTATGGCTACACCTTC. This sequence encodes CASTLGMAYGYTF.